Detailed here is one TCR beta chain. Which antigen it targets is not known. No qualities accompany the bases; no much larger clone lies one base away. This record comes from a study of blood T cell repertoires in COVID-19 (dated by TCRdb to 2020 to 2021). The study in broad terms: Samples from collaborators originated in the United States, Italy and Spain and spanned both the acute and convalescent phases of COVID-19. The material from the prospective study consisted of cDNA or gDNA derived from T cells, B-cell-depleted T cells, or PBMCs. Where available, HLA class I and class II types were taken from metadata supplied by the sample provider and were not determined by assay-based typing. The samples were drawn from the first 160 participants of the ongoing ImmuneRACE study and from 950 to 1,500 subjects provided by 6 global collaborators. Nearly every sample came with metadata listing a de-identified subject ID, COVID-19 status, age in years and sex. A freely available public database, intended as a resource for researchers studying the immune response to SARS-CoV-2, is where the repertoires were released. The dataset comprised deeply sampled blood TCRbeta repertoires from subjects exposed to, actively infected with, or recovered from COVID-19. Points the paper makes about the study in general: The quantity of clinical and demographic metadata differed by source and by participant and was supplied without curation.

The immunoSEQ Assay, a bias-controlled multiplex PCR, was used to amplify TCRbeta CDR3 regions from genomic DNA. Turning to the authors' computational methods: The number of nucleated cells in each sample was estimated by amplification of reference gene primers within the assay. To quantify the absolute abundance of each unique TCRbeta CDR3 rearrangement, sequence reads were collapsed and filtered. For each sample, productive Simpson clonality was calculated by taking the square root of Simpson's diversity index across productive rearrangements. TCRdb took over this immuneACCESS table, retaining in-frame rearrangements with V and J assigned. Such tables are incomplete; in checked studies, under half of the missing clones stem from an unresolved V gene, and the remainder is unexplained. V, J and clone size derive from that table, while D and trimming were established from the DNA sequence. The sample table lists over 55,000 clones, roughly 80% of them with a count of one. The ten largest clonotypes hold approximately 39% of the sample.

Collaborating institutions collected whole blood in K2EDTA tubes following their own protocols. For TCRbeta analysis, collaborator samples were shipped as frozen whole blood, as isolated PBMCs, or as DNA extracted from either sample type. The TCR originated in a human donor in a cohort sampled during active COVID-19. The sample was peripheral blood.

The CDR3 is CASSLARVEAFF. The DNA reads as follows: TGTGCCAGCAGCTTAGCGCGGGTAGAAGCTTTCTTT. The V gene is TRBV7-9 and the J gene is TRBJ1-1, with no D gene named confidently. Including cysteine and phenylalanine, the CDR3 has 12 amino acids. Left in the record is the CDR3 DNA by itself, 36 bases read in frame from the first base. CDR1 is given as SEHNR and CDR2 as FQNEAQ, both from the germline V gene (reference sequence). V loses 0 bases of germline sequence and J loses 8 bases, and the interval between the two ends is 7 bases.